What follows describes a single T cell receptor (beta chain). This CDR3 spans 15 amino acids. V trimming: 0 bases; J trimming: 1 base; junction bases outside the gene matches: 3. The germline V gene encodes CDR1 SQVTM and CDR2 ANQGSEA. The record originates from a study of OX40 agonist ivuxolimab in advanced cancers. Libraries were prepared by immunoSEQ multiplex PCR; TCRdb keeps only in-frame clonotypes and omits some of them. The sample includes approximately 24,000 clones, roughly 76% of them seen just once. The sample in question was CD4+ or CD8+ T cells sorted from blood, obtained in a trial of the OX40 agonist ivuxolimab. The chain couples TRBV29-1 to TRBJ1-2, with 9 bases fitting TRBD1. This sequence was found in an adult with an advanced solid tumor such as melanoma, head and neck, liver or kidney cancer. CDR3 loop: CSVEDDRGGNYGYTF. The CDR3 nucleotides are TGCAGCGTTGAAGATGACAGGGGGGGTAACTATGGCTACACCTTC.